This T cell receptor beta chain was recorded in a study of identifying expanded T cells in peripheral blood. Study conclusions and caveats: Across healthy donors, higher total template counts meant significantly greater approximately 2-week count variance.

Points on this clone: Its antigen is not identified.

Sequencing used immunoSEQ multiplex PCR; TCRdb keeps in-frame clones, though not all of them. The repertoire holds roughly 100,000 clones, with around 88% as singletons. Germline V lookup: CDR1 SEHNR, CDR2 FQNEAQ (reference sequence). Trimming left V 0 bases short and J 6 bases short, with 12 bases between. The CDR3 covers 15 residues. This chain uses TRBV7-9 with TRBJ2-1; D is unresolved. This clonotype was sampled from a person aged 18 to 75 in good health. The sample comprised blood. The CDR3 bases are TGTGCCAGCAGCTTAGCGGGATTGTACGCCAATGAGCAGTTCTTC. Protein product: CASSLAGLYANEQFF.